This TCR beta chain was identified during a study of blood T cell repertoires in COVID-19. Study information: Researchers got acute and convalescent COVID-19 samples from the United States, Italy and Spain. From T cells, B-cell-depleted T cells, or PBMCs came the material, which was cDNA or gDNA.

In the authors' methods: By means of reference gene primer amplification, nucleated cell counts were estimated. The method was immunoSEQ multiplex PCR; TCRdb's version includes in-frame clones alone and lacks a portion of them. D and trimming were read from the DNA, whereas the V and J calls and clone size are those reported in that table. Here the sample spans 100,000 or so clones, roughly 82% being singletons. Germline loops: CDR1 KGHSH, CDR2 LQKENI. The V segment lost 0 bases and the J segment 6 bases; nucleotides outside the gene matches: 7. The CDR3 sequence is 16 residues long. V gene TRBV18 combines with J gene TRBJ2-7, with 11 bases that match TRBD1. This clonotype was sampled from a human donor in a cohort sampled during active COVID-19. Specimen: peripheral blood. The CDR3 spells CASSPPLGTGGGEQYF. The CDR3 DNA is TGTGCCAGCTCACCACCCCTCGGGACAGGGGGAGGCGAGCAGTACTTC. The full variable domain, with the rest looked up from reference TRBV18 and TRBJ2-7, is NAGVMQNPRHLVRRRGQEARLRCSPMKGHSHVYWYRQLPEEGLKFMVYLQKENIIDESGMPKERFSAEFPKEGPSILRIQQVVRGDSAAYFCASSPPLGTGGGEQYFGPGTRLTVT.